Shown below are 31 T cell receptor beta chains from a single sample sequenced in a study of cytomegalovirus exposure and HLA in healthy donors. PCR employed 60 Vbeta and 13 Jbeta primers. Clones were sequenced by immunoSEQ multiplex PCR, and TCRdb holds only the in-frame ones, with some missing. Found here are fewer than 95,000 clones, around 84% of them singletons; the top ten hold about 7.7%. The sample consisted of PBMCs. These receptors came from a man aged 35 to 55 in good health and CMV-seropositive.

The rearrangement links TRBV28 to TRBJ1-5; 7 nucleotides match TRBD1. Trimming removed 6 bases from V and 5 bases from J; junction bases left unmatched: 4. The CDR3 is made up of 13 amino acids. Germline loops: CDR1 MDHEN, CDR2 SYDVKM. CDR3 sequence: CASRGQSHQPQHF. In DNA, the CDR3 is TGTGCCAGCAGGGGACAGTCGCATCAGCCCCAGCATTTT.

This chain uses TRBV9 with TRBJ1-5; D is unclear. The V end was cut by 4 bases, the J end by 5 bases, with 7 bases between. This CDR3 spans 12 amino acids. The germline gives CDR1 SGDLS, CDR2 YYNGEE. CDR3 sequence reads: CASSPFDQPQHF. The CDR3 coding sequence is TGTGCCAGCAGCCCTTTTGATCAGCCCCAGCATTTT. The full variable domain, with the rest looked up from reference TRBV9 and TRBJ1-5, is DSGVTQTPKHLITATGQRVTLRCSPRSGDLSVYWYQQSLDQGLQFLIQYYNGEERAKGNILERFSAQQFPDLHSELNLSSLELGDSALYFCASSPFDQPQHFGDGTRLSIL.

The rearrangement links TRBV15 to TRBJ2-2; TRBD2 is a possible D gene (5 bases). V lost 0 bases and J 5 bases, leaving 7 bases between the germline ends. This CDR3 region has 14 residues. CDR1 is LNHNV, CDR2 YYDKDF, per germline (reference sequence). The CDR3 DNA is TGTGCCACCAGCAGAGATCGGGGAACCGGGGAGCTGTTTTTT. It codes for CATSRDRGTGELFF. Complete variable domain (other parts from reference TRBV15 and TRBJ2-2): DAMVIQNPRYQVTQFGKPVTLSCSQTLNHNVMYWYQQKSSQAPKLLFHYYDKDFNNEADTPDNFQSRRPNTSFCFLDIRSPGLGDTAMYLCATSRDRGTGELFFGEGSRLTVL.

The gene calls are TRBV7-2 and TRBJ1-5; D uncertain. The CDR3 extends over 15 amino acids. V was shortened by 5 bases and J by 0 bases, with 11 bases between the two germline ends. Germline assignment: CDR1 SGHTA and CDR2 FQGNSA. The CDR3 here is CASSTSVTSNQPQHF. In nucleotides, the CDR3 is TGTGCCAGCAGCACCAGCGTTACTAGCAATCAGCCCCAGCATTTT.

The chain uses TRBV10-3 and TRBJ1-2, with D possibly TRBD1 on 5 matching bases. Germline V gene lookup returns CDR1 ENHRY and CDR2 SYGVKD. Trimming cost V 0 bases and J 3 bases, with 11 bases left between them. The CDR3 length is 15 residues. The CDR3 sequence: CAISESQGQYYGYTF. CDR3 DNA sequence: TGTGCCATCAGTGAGTCTCAGGGCCAGTACTATGGCTACACCTTC.

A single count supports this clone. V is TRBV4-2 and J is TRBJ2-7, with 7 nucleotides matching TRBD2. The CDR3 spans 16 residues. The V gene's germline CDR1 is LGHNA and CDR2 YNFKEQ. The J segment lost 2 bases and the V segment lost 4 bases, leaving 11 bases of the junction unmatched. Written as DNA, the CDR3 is TGTGCCAGCAGCCGCAATCCCCGGGACTACGCCTACGAGCAGTACTTC. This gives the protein CASSRNPRDYAYEQYF.

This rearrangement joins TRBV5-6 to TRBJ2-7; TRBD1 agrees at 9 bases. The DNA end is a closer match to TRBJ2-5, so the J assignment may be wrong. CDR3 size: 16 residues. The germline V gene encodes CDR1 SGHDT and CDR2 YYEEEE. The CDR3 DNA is TGTGCCAGCAGCTTGTTCACAGGGGGCCTTCAGGAGACCCAGTACTTC. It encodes CASSLFTGGLQETQYF.

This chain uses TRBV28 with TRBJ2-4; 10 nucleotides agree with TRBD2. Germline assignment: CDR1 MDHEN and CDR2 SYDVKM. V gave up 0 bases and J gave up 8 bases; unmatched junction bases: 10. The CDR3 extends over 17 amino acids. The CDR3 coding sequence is TGTGCCAGCAGTTTATGGGCTAGCGGGGGTTTCAGGGACATTCAGTACTTC. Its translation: CASSLWASGGFRDIQYF.

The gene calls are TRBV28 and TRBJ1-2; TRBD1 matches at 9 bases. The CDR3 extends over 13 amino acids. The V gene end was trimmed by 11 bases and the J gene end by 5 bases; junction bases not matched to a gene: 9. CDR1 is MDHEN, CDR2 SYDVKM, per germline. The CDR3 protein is CAGGQGGPYGYTF. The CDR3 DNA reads TGTGCCGGGGGACAGGGCGGTCCTTATGGCTACACCTTC.

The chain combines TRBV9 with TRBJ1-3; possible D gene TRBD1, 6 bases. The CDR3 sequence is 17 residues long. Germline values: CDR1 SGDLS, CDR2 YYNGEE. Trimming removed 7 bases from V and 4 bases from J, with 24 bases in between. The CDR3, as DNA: TGTGCCAGCGCCCGGGGAGGGGGATGGCCGGGCGGAAACACCATATATTTT. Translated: CASARGGGWPGGNTIYF.

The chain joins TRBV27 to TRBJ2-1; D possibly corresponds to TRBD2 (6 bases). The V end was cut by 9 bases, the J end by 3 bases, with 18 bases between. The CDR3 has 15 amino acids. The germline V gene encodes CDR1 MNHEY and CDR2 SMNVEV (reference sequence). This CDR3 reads CASYAGQGDYNEQFF. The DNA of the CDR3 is TGTGCCAGTTACGCGGGGCAGGGTGACTACAATGAGCAGTTCTTC.

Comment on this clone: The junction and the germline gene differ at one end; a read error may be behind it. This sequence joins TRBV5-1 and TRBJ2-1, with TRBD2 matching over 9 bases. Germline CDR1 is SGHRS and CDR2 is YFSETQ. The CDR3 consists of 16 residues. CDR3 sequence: CAGSYHSGSSYNEQFF. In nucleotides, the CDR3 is TGCGCCGGCAGCTATCATAGCGGGAGTTCCTACAATGAGCAGTTCTTC.

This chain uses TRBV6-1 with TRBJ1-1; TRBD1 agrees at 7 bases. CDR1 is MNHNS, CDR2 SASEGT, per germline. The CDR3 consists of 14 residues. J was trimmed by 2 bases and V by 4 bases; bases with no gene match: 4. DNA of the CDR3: TGTGCCAGCAGTGGGTACAGGGGTAACACTGAAGCTTTCTTT. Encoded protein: CASSGYRGNTEAFF.

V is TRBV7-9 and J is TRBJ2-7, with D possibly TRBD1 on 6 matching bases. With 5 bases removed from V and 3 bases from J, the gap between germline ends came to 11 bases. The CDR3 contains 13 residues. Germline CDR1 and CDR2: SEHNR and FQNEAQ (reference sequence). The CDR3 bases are TGTGCCAGCAGCCAACCAGGGGACTACGAGCAGTACTTC. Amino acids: CASSQPGDYEQYF.

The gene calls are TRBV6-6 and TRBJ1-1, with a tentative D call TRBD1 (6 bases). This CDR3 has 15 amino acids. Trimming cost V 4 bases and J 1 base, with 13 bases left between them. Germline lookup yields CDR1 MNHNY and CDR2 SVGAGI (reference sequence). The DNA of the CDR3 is TGTGCCAGCAGTTTCTCAACAGGGAGGAACACTGAAGCTTTCTTT. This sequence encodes CASSFSTGRNTEAFF.

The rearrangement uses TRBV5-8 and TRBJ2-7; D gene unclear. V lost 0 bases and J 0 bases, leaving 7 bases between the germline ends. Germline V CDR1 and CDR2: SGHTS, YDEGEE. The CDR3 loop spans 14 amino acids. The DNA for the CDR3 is TGTGCCAGCAGCTTGGGACTCAACTCCTACGAGCAGTACTTC. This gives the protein CASSLGLNSYEQYF.

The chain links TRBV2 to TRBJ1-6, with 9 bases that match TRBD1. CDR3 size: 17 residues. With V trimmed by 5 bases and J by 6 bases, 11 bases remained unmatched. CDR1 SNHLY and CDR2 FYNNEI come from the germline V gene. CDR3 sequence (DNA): TGTGCCAGCAGTATCACTCAAGGGACAGGGCTTAATTCACCCCTCCACTTT. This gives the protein CASSITQGTGLNSPLHF.

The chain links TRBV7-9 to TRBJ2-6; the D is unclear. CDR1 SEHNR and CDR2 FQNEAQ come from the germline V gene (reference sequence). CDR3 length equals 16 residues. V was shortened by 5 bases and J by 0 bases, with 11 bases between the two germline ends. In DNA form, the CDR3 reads TGTGCCAGCAGCCCCATGCGAAGCTCTGGGGCCAACGTCCTGACTTTC. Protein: CASSPMRSSGANVLTF.

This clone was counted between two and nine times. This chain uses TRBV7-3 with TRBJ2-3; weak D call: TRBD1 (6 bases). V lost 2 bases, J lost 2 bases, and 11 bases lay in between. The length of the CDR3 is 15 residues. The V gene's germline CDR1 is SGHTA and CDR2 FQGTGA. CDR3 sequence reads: CASSLQGKITDTQYF. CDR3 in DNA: TGTGCCAGCAGCTTACAGGGGAAAATCACAGATACGCAGTATTTT.

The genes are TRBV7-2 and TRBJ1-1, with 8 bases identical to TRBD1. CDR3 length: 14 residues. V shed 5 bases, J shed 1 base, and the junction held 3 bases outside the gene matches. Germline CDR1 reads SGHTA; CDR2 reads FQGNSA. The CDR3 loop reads CASSRDRGNTEAFF. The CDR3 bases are TGTGCCAGCAGCCGCGACAGGGGGAACACTGAAGCTTTCTTT. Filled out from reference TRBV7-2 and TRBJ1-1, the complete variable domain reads GAGVSQSPSNKVTEKGKDVELRCDPISGHTALYWYRQSLGQGLEFLIYFQGNSAPDKSGLPSDRFSAERTGGSVSTLTIQRTQQEDSAVYLCASSRDRGNTEAFFGQGTRLTVV.

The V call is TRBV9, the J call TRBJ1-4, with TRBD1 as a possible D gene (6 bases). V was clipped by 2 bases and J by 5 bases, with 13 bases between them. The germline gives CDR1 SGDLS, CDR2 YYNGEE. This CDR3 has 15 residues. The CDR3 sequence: CASSVLGHLNEKLFF. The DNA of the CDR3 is TGTGCCAGCAGCGTCCTGGGACACCTAAATGAAAAACTGTTTTTT. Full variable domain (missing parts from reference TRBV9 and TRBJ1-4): DSGVTQTPKHLITATGQRVTLRCSPRSGDLSVYWYQQSLDQGLQFLIQYYNGEERAKGNILERFSAQQFPDLHSELNLSSLELGDSALYFCASSVLGHLNEKLFFGSGTQLSVL.

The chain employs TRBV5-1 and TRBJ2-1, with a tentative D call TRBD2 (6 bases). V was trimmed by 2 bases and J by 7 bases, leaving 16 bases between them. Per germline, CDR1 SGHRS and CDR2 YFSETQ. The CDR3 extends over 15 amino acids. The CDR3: CASSFLFGRYNEQFF. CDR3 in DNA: TGCGCCAGCAGCTTTTTATTCGGGAGATATAATGAGCAGTTCTTC.

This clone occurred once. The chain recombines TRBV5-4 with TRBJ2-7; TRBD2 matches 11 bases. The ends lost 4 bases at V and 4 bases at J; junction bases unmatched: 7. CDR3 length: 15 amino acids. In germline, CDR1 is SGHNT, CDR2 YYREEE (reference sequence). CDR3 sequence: CASSAKLAGVYEQYF. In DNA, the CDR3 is TGTGCCAGCAGCGCGAAACTAGCGGGAGTTTACGAGCAGTACTTC.

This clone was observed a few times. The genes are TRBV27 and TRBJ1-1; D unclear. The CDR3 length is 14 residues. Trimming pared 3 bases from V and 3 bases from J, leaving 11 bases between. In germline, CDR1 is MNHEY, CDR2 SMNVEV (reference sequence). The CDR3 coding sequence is TGTGCCAGCAGTTTCGTACAGAGGGACACTGAAGCTTTCTTT. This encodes CASSFVQRDTEAFF.

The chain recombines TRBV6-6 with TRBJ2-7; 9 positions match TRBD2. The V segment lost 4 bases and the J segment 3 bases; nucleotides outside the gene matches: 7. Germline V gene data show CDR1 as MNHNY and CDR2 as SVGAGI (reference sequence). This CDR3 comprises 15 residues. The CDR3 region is CASSFQTSGYYEQYF. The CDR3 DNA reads TGTGCCAGCAGTTTCCAGACTAGCGGCTACTACGAGCAGTACTTC.

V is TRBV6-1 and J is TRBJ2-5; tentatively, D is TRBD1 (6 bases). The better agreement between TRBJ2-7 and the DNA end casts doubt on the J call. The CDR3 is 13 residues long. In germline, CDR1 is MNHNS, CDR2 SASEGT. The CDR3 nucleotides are TGTGCCAGCAGTGGGACCGGACAGTACGAGCAGTACTTC. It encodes CASSGTGQYEQYF.

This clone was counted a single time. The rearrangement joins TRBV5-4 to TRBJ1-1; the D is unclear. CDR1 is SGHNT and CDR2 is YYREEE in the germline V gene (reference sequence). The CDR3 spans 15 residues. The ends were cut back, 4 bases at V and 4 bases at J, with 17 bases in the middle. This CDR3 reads CASSPPGGRPTEAFF. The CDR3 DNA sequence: TGTGCCAGCAGCCCCCCAGGAGGGAGGCCCACTGAAGCTTTCTTT.

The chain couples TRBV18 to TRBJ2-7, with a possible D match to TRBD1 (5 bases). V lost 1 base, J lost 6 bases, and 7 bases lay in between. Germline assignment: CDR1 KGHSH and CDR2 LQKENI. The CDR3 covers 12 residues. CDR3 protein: CASSPLGAEQYF. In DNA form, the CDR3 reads TGTGCCAGCTCACCACTTGGGGCCGAGCAGTACTTC.

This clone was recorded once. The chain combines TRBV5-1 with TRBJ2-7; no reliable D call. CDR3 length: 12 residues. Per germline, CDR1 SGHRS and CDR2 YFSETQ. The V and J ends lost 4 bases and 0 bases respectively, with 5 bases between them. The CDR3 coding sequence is TGCGCCAGCAGCCTCAGCTCCTACGAGCAGTACTTC. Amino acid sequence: CASSLSSYEQYF.

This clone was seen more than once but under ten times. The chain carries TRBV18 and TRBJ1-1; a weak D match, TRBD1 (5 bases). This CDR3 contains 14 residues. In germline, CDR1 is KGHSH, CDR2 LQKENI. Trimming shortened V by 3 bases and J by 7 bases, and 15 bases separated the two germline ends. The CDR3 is CASSPSTVTCEAFF. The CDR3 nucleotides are TGTGCCAGCTCACCCTCGACAGTCACTTGTGAAGCTTTCTTT.

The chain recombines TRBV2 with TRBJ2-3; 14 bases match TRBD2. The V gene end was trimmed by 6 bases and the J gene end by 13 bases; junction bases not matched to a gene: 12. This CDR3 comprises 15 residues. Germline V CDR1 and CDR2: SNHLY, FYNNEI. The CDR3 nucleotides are TGTGCCAGCAGGGCCCTGACTAGCGGGGGGGCCTGGGAGTATTTT. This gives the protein CASRALTSGGAWEYF.